The following is a TCR beta chain sequence with its context. Time point in this sample: pre-sensitization, week 0. Described treatment: therapeutic diphenylcyclopropenone sensitization with weekly scalp DPC. Trimming removed 1 base from V and 0 bases from J, with 11 bases in between. Per germline, CDR1 SGHDT and CDR2 YYEEEE. The CDR3 is 17 amino acids. This specimen belongs to a study of human T cells and chemical hapten exposure. Turning to the study itself: Chiefly women, the patients showed alopecia areata, totalis or universalis.

In the source study's methods: Sampled TCR counts reached a median of around 94,000 per sample, with values ranging from 23,224 to 690,600. TCRdb re-analysed the RACE reads in MiXCR, keeping a single row per CDR3 protein. For this entry, the V and J calls and clone size follow TCRdb and not the study's own pipeline. The table includes approximately 260,000 distinct CDR3 sequences, about 9% detected once. This rearrangement joins TRBV5-6 to TRBJ1-6; D is uncertain. The material sequenced was whole blood, taken in connection with sensitization to the hapten diphenylcyclopropenone (DPC). This TCR derives from a middle-aged woman with alopecia areata. Some clones in this sample may be carry-over from other donors' samples. The chain's CDR3 is CASSLKAASSYNSPLHF. As DNA, the CDR3 is TGTGCCAGCAGCTTGAAGGCCGCAAGCTCCTATAATTCACCCCTCCACTTT.